The rows below give T cell receptor beta chains drawn from one sample of a study of T cell responses to AZD1222 COVID-19 vaccine. Sequenced by immunoSEQ multiplex PCR; TCRdb stores in-frame clones only, minus some. The table records under 95,000 clones, 80% to 90% of them present only once. This sample comprised peripheral blood, obtained on day 0 of AZD1222 vaccination. Every receptor here comes from an adult in good health. Both conserved end residues are part of each CDR3. A D gene is named only where the DNA matches it firmly. Clone size, where shown, is once, few, many, or a class for clones that have expanded.

clone_size j_call d_call v_call cdr3_aa cdr3_nt
NA TRBJ1-4 NA TRBV28 CASSIQGLATNEKLFF TGTGCCAGCAGTATACAGGGACTTGCAACTAATGAAAAACTGTTTTTT
NA TRBJ2-2 TRBD1 TRBV7-2 CASSSRPGQGYDTGELFF TGTGCCAGCAGCTCGCGTCCGGGACAGGGATACGACACCGGGGAGCTGTTTTTT
NA TRBJ1-5 TRBD1 TRBV29-1 CSVGYSRGHSNQPQHF TGCAGCGTTGGATACTCCAGGGGGCATAGCAATCAGCCCCAGCATTTT
NA TRBJ2-1 NA TRBV28 CATSLQVTSYNEQFF TGTGCCACCTCCTTACAGGTGACCTCCTACAATGAGCAGTTCTTC
NA TRBJ2-1 TRBD2 TRBV3-1/TRBV3-2 CASSQDSGGAYNEQFF TGTGCCAGCAGCCAAGATAGCGGGGGAGCCTACAATGAGCAGTTCTTC
NA TRBJ2-1 NA TRBV5-1 CASSRGVEDSYNEQFF TGCGCCAGCAGCAGGGGAGTGGAGGATTCCTACAATGAGCAGTTCTTC
NA TRBJ2-5 NA TRBV6-6 CASSLGNPSATYQETQYF TGTGCCAGCAGTCTCGGAAACCCTAGCGCGACGTACCAAGAGACCCAGTACTTC
NA TRBJ2-1 TRBD2 TRBV3-1/TRBV3-2 CATREGRNEQFF TGTGCCACCAGGGAGGGCCGCAATGAGCAGTTCTTC
NA TRBJ2-1 NA TRBV27 CASSLRTTFGDEQFF TGTGCCAGCAGTTTACGGACTACCTTTGGGGATGAGCAGTTCTTC
few TRBJ2-7 TRBD2 TRBV10-3 CAISPSGTSYEQYF TGTGCCATCAGTCCCTCCGGGACTAGCTACGAGCAGTACTTC
NA TRBJ2-2 NA TRBV19 CASSLTNTGELFF TGTGCCAGTAGTCTCACGAACACCGGGGAGCTGTTTTTT
few TRBJ2-3 TRBD1 TRBV28 CASSTTGQTDTQYF TGTGCCAGCAGCACGACAGGGCAGACAGATACGCAGTATTTT
once TRBJ2-1 TRBD2 TRBV7-2 CASLPVGLAGDEQFF TGTGCCAGCCTCCCCGTGGGGCTAGCGGGAGATGAGCAGTTCTTC
NA TRBJ2-5 TRBD1 TRBV7-3 CASSLGGQGPQETQYF TGTGCCAGCAGCTTGGGGGGACAGGGCCCCCAAGAGACCCAGTACTTC
NA TRBJ2-6 NA TRBV15 CATSRDYSSGANVLTF TGTGCCACCAGCAGAGATTACAGCTCTGGGGCCAACGTCCTGACTTTC
NA TRBJ1-1 NA TRBV7-3 CASSATDRNTEAFF TGTGCCAGCAGCGCGACCGACAGGAACACTGAAGCTTTCTTT
few TRBJ1-6 NA TRBV4-1 CASSQRVKQGPNYNSPLHF TGCGCCAGCAGCCAAAGGGTTAAACAGGGTCCGAACTATAATTCACCCCTCCACTTT
once TRBJ1-4 NA TRBV24-1 CATSDGGEPFATNEKLFF TGTGCCACCAGTGATGGCGGAGAGCCCTTTGCAACTAATGAAAAACTGTTTTTT
once TRBJ2-6 NA TRBV4-1 CASSLVRTVIYSGANVLTF TGCGCCAGCAGCCTAGTTAGGACAGTTATCTACTCTGGGGCCAACGTCCTGACTTTC
NA TRBJ2-7 NA TRBV11-3 CASSSGSGDYEQYF TGTGCCAGCAGCTCCGGGTCAGGGGATTACGAGCAGTACTTC
NA TRBJ2-7 TRBD2 TRBV9 CASSVAGGFDNEQYF TGTGCCAGCAGCGTAGCGGGAGGGTTCGACAACGAGCAGTACTTC
NA TRBJ1-1 TRBD1 TRBV12-3/TRBV12-4 CASSSGQVRLAFF TGTGCCAGCAGTTCTGGACAGGTGAGATTAGCTTTCTTT
NA TRBJ1-6 NA TRBV5-1 CASSEQGPLNSPLHF TGCGCCAGCAGCGAACAGGGCCCCCTCAATTCACCCCTCCACTTT
NA TRBJ1-2 TRBD1 TRBV4-1 CASSQARDRRNYGYTF TGCGCCAGCAGCCAAGCCCGGGACAGGCGGAACTATGGCTACACCTTC
NA TRBJ2-7 NA TRBV6-2/TRBV6-3 CASSFDRPPYEQYF TGTGCCAGCAGTTTTGACAGGCCTCCCTACGAGCAGTACTTC
NA TRBJ2-3 TRBD2 TRBV10-3 CAIRGAGGADTQYF TGTGCCATCAGGGGAGCGGGAGGCGCAGATACGCAGTATTTT
NA TRBJ2-7 TRBD1 TRBV5-1 CASSLGQGVSEQYF TGCGCCAGCAGCTTGGGACAGGGGGTGAGCGAGCAGTACTTC
NA TRBJ2-7 NA TRBV7-3 CASSPRRFYRGGIYEQYF TGTGCCAGCAGCCCCCGCAGGTTTTACAGGGGGGGTATCTACGAGCAGTACTTC
NA TRBJ2-1 NA TRBV12-3/TRBV12-4 CASSAGFSEQFF TGTGCCAGCAGTGCCGGGTTTAGTGAGCAGTTCTTC
NA TRBJ2-7 NA TRBV28 CASSLSLKWGGRSYEQYF TGTGCCAGCAGTTTATCCTTAAAATGGGGAGGACGATCCTACGAGCAGTACTTC